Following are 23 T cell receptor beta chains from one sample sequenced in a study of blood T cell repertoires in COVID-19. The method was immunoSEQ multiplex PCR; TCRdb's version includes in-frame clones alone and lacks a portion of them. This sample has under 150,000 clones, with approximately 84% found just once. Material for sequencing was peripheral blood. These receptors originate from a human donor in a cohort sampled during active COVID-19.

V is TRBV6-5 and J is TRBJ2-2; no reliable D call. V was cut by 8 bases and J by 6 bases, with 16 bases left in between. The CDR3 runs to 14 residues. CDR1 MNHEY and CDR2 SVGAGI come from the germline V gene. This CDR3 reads CASCRVLSAGELFF. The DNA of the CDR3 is TGTGCCAGCTGTCGGGTACTTTCGGCCGGGGAGCTGTTTTTT.

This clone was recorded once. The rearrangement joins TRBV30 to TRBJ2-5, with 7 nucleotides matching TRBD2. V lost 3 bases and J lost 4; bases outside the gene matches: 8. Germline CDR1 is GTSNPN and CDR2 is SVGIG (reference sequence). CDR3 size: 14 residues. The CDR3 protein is CAWRGDGGRETQYF. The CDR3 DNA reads TGTGCCTGGAGAGGGGACGGGGGGAGAGAGACCCAGTACTTC.

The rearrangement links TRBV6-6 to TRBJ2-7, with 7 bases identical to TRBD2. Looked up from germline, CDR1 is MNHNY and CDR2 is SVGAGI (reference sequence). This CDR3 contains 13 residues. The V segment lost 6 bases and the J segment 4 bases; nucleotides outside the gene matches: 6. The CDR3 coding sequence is TGTGCCAGCAGCCTTGGGGGGGAGTACGAGCAGTACTTC. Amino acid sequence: CASSLGGEYEQYF.

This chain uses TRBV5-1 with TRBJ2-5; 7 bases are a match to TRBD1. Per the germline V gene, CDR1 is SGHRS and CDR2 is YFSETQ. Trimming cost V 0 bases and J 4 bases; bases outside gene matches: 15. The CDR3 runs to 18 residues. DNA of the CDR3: TGCGCCAGCAGCTTGGGCCAGTTAAACAGGGGTTACCGAGAGACCCAGTACTTC. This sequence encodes CASSLGQLNRGYRETQYF.

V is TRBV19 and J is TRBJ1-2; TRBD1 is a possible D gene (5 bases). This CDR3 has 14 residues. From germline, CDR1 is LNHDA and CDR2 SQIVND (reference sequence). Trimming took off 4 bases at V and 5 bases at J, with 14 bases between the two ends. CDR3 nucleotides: TGTGCCAGTAGTAGCCGGACGGGGGAATATGGCTACACCTTC. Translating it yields CASSSRTGEYGYTF.

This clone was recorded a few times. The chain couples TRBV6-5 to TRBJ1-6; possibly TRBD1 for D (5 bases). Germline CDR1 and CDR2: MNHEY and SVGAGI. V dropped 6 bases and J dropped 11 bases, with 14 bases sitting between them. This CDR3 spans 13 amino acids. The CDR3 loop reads CASSPTGGTPLHF. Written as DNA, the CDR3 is TGTGCCAGCAGCCCAACAGGTGGGACACCCCTCCACTTT.

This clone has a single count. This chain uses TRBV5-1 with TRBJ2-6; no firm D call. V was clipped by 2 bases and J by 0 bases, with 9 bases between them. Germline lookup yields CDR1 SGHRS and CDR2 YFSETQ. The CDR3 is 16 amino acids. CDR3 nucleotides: TGCGCCAGCAGCTTCCAGGCCCACTCTGGGGCCAACGTCCTGACTTTC. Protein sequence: CASSFQAHSGANVLTF.

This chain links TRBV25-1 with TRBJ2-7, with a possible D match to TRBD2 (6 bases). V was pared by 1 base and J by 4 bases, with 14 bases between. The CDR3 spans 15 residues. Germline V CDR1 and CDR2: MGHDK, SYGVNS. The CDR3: CASSELGREAYEQYF. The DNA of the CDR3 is TGTGCCAGCAGTGAATTGGGCAGGGAGGCGTACGAGCAGTACTTC.

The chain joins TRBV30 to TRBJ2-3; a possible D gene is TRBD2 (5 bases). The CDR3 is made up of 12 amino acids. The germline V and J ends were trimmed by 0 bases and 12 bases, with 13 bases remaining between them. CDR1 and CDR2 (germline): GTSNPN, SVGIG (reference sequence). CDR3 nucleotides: TGTGCCTGGAGTGTACACGCGGGTACTCAGTATTTT. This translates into CAWSVHAGTQYF. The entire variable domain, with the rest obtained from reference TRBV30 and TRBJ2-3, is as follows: SQTIHQWPATLVQPVGSPLSLECTVEGTSNPNLYWYRQAAGRGLQLLFYSVGIGQISSEVPQNLSASRPQDRQFILSSKKLLLSDSGFYLCAWSVHAGTQYFGPGTRLTVL.

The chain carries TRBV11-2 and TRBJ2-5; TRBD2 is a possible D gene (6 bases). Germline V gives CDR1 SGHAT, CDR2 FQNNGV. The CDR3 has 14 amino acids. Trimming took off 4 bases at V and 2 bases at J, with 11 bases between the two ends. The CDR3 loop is CASSYSGTQETQYF. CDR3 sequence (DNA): TGTGCCAGCAGCTATAGCGGTACACAAGAGACCCAGTACTTC.

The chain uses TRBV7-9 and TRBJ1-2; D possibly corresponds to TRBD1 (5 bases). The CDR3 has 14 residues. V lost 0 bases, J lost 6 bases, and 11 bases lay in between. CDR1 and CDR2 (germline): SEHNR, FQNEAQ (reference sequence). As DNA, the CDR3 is TGTGCCAGCAGCTTAGCTGCCAGGGTTAATGGCTACACCTTC. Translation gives CASSLAARVNGYTF.

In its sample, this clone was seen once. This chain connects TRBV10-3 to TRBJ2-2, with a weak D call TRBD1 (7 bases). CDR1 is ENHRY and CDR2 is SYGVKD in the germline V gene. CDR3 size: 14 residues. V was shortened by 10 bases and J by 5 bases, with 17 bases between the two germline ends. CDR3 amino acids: CATGGQGKTGELFF. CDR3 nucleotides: TGTGCCACAGGGGGGCAGGGAAAAACCGGGGAGCTGTTTTTT.

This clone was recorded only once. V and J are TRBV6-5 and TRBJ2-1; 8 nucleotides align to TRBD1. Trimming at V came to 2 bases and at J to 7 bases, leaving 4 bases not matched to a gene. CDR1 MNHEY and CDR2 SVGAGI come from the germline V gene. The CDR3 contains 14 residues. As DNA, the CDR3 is TGTGCCAGCAGTTACGGGGACAGGAGAAATGAGCAGTTCTTC. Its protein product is CASSYGDRRNEQFF.

The CDR3 protein is CASSARTGGETQYF. CDR3 DNA sequence: TGCGCCAGCAGCGCCAGGACAGGGGGAGAGACCCAGTACTTC. V gene TRBV5-1 combines with J gene TRBJ2-5, with 10 bases fitting TRBD1. Germline values: CDR1 SGHRS, CDR2 YFSETQ. Trimming at V came to 4 bases and at J to 4 bases, leaving 4 bases not matched to a gene. The CDR3 is 14 residues long.

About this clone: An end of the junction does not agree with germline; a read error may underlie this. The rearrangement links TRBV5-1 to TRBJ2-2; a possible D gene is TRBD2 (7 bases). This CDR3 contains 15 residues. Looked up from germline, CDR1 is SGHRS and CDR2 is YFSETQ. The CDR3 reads CARSRGGGESGELFF. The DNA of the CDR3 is TGCGCCCGCAGCCGAGGGGGGGGCGAGTCCGGGGAGCTGTTTTTT.

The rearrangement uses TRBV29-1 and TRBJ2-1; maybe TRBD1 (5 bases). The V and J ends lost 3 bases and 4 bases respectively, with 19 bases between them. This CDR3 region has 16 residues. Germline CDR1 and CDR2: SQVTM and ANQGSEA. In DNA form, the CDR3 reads TGCAGCGTTGAGGGAAGAGACAGAGATTTATACAATGAGCAGTTCTTC. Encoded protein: CSVEGRDRDLYNEQFF.

This CDR3 reads CASSFLGSAGELFF. CDR3 coding DNA: TGTGCCAGCAGCTTTCTCGGTAGCGCCGGGGAGCTGTTTTTT. V usage is TRBV5-4 and J usage is TRBJ2-2; weak D call: TRBD2 (5 bases). V lost 2 bases, J lost 6 bases, and 11 bases lay in between. Per germline, CDR1 SGHNT and CDR2 YYREEE (reference sequence). There are 14 residues in the CDR3.

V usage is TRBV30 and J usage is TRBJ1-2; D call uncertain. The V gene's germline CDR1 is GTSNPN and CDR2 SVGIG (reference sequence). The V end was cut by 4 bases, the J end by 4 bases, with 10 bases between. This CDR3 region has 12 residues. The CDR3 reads CAWILGSYGYTF. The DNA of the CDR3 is TGTGCCTGGATCTTGGGGAGCTATGGCTACACCTTC.

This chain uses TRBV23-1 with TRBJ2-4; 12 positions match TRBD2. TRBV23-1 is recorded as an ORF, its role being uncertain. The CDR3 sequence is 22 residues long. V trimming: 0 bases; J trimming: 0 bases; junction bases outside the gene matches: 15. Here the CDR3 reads CASSQSFLLAGGQGLAKNIQYF. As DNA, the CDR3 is TGCGCCAGCAGTCAATCGTTTTTACTAGCGGGGGGACAGGGTTTAGCCAAAAACATTCAGTACTTC.

The CDR3 spells CASSPPNAGGLYEQYF. For the CDR3, the DNA is TGTGCCAGCTCACCACCGAACGCGGGGGGCCTCTACGAGCAGTACTTC. The J gene is TRBJ2-7, the V gene TRBV18; TRBD2 matches 8 bases. Trimming at V came to 0 bases and at J to 3 bases, leaving 7 bases not matched to a gene. The V gene's germline CDR1 is KGHSH and CDR2 LQKENI. The length of the CDR3 is 16 residues.

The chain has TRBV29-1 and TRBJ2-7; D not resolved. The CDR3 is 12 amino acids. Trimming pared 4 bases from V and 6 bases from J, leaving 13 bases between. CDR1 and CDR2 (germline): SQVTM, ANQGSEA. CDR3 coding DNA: TGCAGCGTTGGGCTTCCTTCGGGCGAGCAGTACTTC. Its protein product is CSVGLPSGEQYF.

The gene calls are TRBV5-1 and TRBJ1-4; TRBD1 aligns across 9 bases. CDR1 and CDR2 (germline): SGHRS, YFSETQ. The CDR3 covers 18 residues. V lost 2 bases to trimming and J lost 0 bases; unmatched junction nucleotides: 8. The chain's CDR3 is CASSLPTGGSTTNEKLFF. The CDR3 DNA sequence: TGCGCCAGCAGCTTACCAACAGGGGGCTCCACAACTAATGAAAAACTGTTTTTT.

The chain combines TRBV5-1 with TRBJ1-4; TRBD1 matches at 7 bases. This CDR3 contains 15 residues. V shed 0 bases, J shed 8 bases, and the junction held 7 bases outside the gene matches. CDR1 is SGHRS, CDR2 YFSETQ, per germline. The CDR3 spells CASSLDGGGKEKLFF. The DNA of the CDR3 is TGCGCCAGCAGCTTGGATGGAGGGGGCAAAGAAAAACTGTTTTTT.